The clone carrying this TCR beta chain showed up just a few times. This CDR3 region has 12 residues. Trimming stripped 6 bases from V and 7 bases from J, with 13 bases between. CDR1 SGDLS and CDR2 YYNGEE come from the germline V gene. Original analysis: Cell counts per sample came from amplifying reference gene primers. The data were produced by immunoSEQ multiplex PCR, yet TCRdb's version contains in-frame clones alone and is incomplete. Clonal size and the V and J genes are those of that table, whereas D and trimming came from the DNA. The sample gives about 70,000 clones, more than 65% of which show up once; around 28% is in the top ten. This specimen comes from a study of blood T cell repertoires in COVID-19. Looking at the study overall: Sites across the United States, Italy and Spain contributed samples from acute and convalescent COVID-19. Nucleic acid was either cDNA or gDNA, and it came from T cells, B-cell-depleted T cells, or PBMCs.

This receptor was identified in a woman over 75 with active or convalescent COVID-19. Sequencing was performed on peripheral blood. This chain joins TRBV9 and TRBJ1-1; D call uncertain. This chain's CDR3 is CASTNREGEAFF. The CDR3 nucleotides are TGTGCCAGCACTAATCGGGAGGGTGAAGCTTTCTTT.